The 31 T cell receptor beta chains below come from one sample, sequenced in a study of blood T cell repertoires in COVID-19. Measured with immunoSEQ multiplex PCR; TCRdb has only the in-frame clones, and not every one. Of 300,000 to 500,000 clones listed, approximately 91% are singletons. The specimen was PBMCs or T cells enriched from blood (not recorded which). These receptors all come from a woman aged 40 to 50 with acute COVID-19.

The chain has TRBV29-1 and TRBJ2-3; D ambiguous. Per germline, CDR1 SQVTM and CDR2 ANQGSEA. V gave up 7 bases and J gave up 1 base, with 9 bases separating them. CDR3 length: 12 amino acids. The CDR3: CSALVGTDTQYF. The CDR3 bases are TGCAGCGCCCTTGTTGGCACAGATACGCAGTATTTT.

Only one count was recorded for this clone. Here the CDR3 reads CASSLVPRGTDTQYF. CDR3 DNA: TGTGCCAGCAGCTTAGTCCCCAGGGGCACAGATACGCAGTATTTT. The chain uses TRBV7-2 and TRBJ2-3; tentative D call: TRBD1 (5 bases). Germline CDR1 is SGHTA and CDR2 is FQGNSA. The CDR3 loop spans 15 amino acids. V lost 1 base, J lost 1 base, and 9 bases lay in between.

The chain carries TRBV7-9 and TRBJ1-2; D not certain. This CDR3 is built from 17 residues. V lost 2 bases and J 0 bases, leaving 16 bases between the germline ends. Germline CDR1 reads SEHNR; CDR2 reads FQNEAQ (reference sequence). CDR3 in amino acids: CASSLSSGVSSNYGYTF. In DNA form, the CDR3 reads TGTGCCAGCAGCTTAAGCAGCGGAGTCTCTTCTAACTATGGCTACACCTTC. Full variable domain (outside the CDR3, taken from reference TRBV7-9 and TRBJ1-2): DTGVSQNPRHKITKRGQNVTFRCDPISEHNRLYWYRQTLGQGPEFLTYFQNEAQLEKSRLLSDRFSAERPKGSFSTLEIQRTEQGDSAMYLCASSLSSGVSSNYGYTFGSGTRLTVV.

This rearrangement joins TRBV5-4 to TRBJ2-7, with a possible D match to TRBD2 (6 bases). The germline CDR1 and CDR2 sequences are SGHNT and YYREEE (reference sequence). The CDR3 covers 13 residues. V was cut by 0 bases and J by 9 bases, with 13 bases left in between. CDR3 protein: CASSLAGLGGQYF. CDR3 coding DNA: TGTGCCAGCAGCTTGGCTGGATTGGGAGGGCAGTACTTC.

This chain links TRBV12-5 with TRBJ1-1; D is unresolved. The V end was cut by 0 bases, the J end by 0 bases, with 20 bases between. CDR1 is LGHNT, CDR2 FRNRAP, per germline. The CDR3 is made up of 19 amino acids. DNA for the CDR3: TGTGCTAGTGGTTTGGTACGTGACGGCTCAACACTAATGAACACTGAAGCTTTCTTT. As protein: CASGLVRDGSTLMNTEAFF. Looking up the rest from reference TRBV12-5 and TRBJ1-1 gives the full variable domain: DARVTQTPRHKVTEMGQEVTMRCQPILGHNTVFWYRQTMMQGLELLAYFRNRAPLDDSGMPKDRFSAEMPDATLATLKIQPSEPRDSAVYFCASGLVRDGSTLMNTEAFFGQGTRLTVV.

Only one count was recorded for this clone. The chain links TRBV4-2 to TRBJ2-3; weak D call: TRBD1 (6 bases). Trimming pared 1 base from V and 4 bases from J, leaving 12 bases between. This CDR3 has 15 amino acids. Looked up from germline, CDR1 is LGHNA and CDR2 is YNFKEQ. The CDR3 sequence: CASSQVLGAADTQYF. For the CDR3, the DNA is TGTGCCAGCAGCCAAGTATTGGGGGCCGCAGATACGCAGTATTTT.

The V and J genes are TRBV15 and TRBJ1-6; no clear D. The CDR3 length is 14 residues. From germline, CDR1 is LNHNV and CDR2 YYDKDF (reference sequence). V lost 3 bases and J lost 6, with 9 bases in between. CDR3 loop: CATSRIDTNSPLHF. The CDR3 DNA sequence: TGTGCCACCAGCAGGATTGACACTAATTCACCCCTCCACTTT.

This clone appeared a single time. The J gene is TRBJ1-2, the V gene TRBV3-1 (or the pseudogene TRBV3-2), with a weak D call TRBD1 (5 bases). The CDR3 contains 15 residues. Germline-derived CDR1 and CDR2 are LGHDT and YNNKEL (reference sequence). Between the trimmed V and J ends, which lost 4 bases and 5 bases, there was a span of 17 bases. DNA for the CDR3: TGTGCCAGCAGCCCCCCGTTACAGGAGGGGTATGGCTACACCTTC. This sequence encodes CASSPPLQEGYGYTF.

The chain employs TRBV3-1 (or the pseudogene TRBV3-2) and TRBJ2-7; the match to TRBD2 covers 8 bases. CDR3 length: 17 amino acids. V lost 1 base, J lost 0 bases, and 8 bases stayed unmatched. Germline CDR1 and CDR2: LGHDT and YNNKEL (reference sequence). For the CDR3, the DNA is TGTGCCAGCAGCCAAGCTTACGGGGGGGCCCTCTCCTACGAGCAGTACTTC. Protein sequence: CASSQAYGGALSYEQYF.

The chain combines TRBV5-4 with TRBJ2-3, with a tentative D call TRBD2 (6 bases). The CDR3 totals 15 residues. Per the germline V gene, CDR1 is SGHNT and CDR2 is YYREEE (reference sequence). Trimming left V 0 bases short and J 3 bases short, with 11 bases between. In DNA form, the CDR3 reads TGTGCCAGCAGCTTGGCCGGGGGAGCTACAGATACGCAGTATTTT. Its protein product is CASSLAGGATDTQYF.

The V gene is TRBV5-5, the J gene TRBJ2-5, with 7 positions matching TRBD1. Germline V CDR1 and CDR2: SGHKS, YYEKEE (reference sequence). V lost 5 bases to trimming and J lost 5 bases; unmatched junction nucleotides: 12. The CDR3 has 15 residues. The CDR3 DNA follows: TGTGCCAGCAGAATGACAGGGATGATTCCGGAGACCCAGTACTTC. This codes for CASRMTGMIPETQYF.

The chain joins TRBV6-1 to TRBJ2-1; D is perhaps TRBD2 (6 bases). Germline V gene data show CDR1 as MNHNS and CDR2 as SASEGT. This CDR3 is built from 16 residues. Between the trimmed V and J ends, which lost 2 bases and 10 bases, there was a span of 21 bases. The chain's CDR3 is CASSEPGGLDFREQFF. In DNA form, the CDR3 reads TGTGCCAGCAGTGAACCTGGAGGGTTAGACTTCCGGGAGCAGTTCTTC.

The J gene is TRBJ1-2, the V gene TRBV6-1; 9 bases match TRBD1. Per germline, CDR1 MNHNS and CDR2 SASEGT. The CDR3 runs 15 residues. Trimming removed 2 bases from V and 4 bases from J; junction bases left unmatched: 5. CDR3 in DNA: TGTGCCAGCAGTGAAACAGGGGGCGCTATCTATGGCTACACCTTC. This encodes CASSETGGAIYGYTF.

V and J are TRBV12-3 or TRBV12-4 and TRBJ1-2; D is uncertain. The ends were cut back, 0 bases at V and 3 bases at J, with 5 bases in the middle. This CDR3 region has 13 residues. CDR3 DNA sequence: TGTGCCAGCAGTTTAGCGCGGGACTATGGCTACACCTTC. It is translated as CASSLARDYGYTF.

The chain couples TRBV11-3 to TRBJ1-5, with TRBD1 identical over 7 bases. The CDR3 totals 14 residues. Germline CDR1 is SGHNT and CDR2 is YENEEA. J gave up 5 bases and V 5 bases, and 6 bases lay outside the gene matches. CDR3 sequence (DNA): TGTGCCAGCAGCACCAGGACAGGACATCAGCCCCAGCATTTT. Encoded protein: CASSTRTGHQPQHF.

The rearrangement joins TRBV11-2 to TRBJ2-1; D may be TRBD2 (5 bases). Germline V gene lookup returns CDR1 SGHAT and CDR2 FQNNGV. The CDR3 contains 16 residues. V lost 5 bases and J 3 bases, leaving 17 bases between the germline ends. CDR3 sequence (DNA): TGTGCCAGCAGCCAGGAGATCGTGGGGAGCTACAATGAGCAGTTCTTC. It codes for CASSQEIVGSYNEQFF.

The rearrangement joins TRBV7-8 to TRBJ2-3, with 10 bases lining up with TRBD2. CDR1 is SGHVS and CDR2 is FQNEAQ in the germline V gene. This CDR3 contains 14 residues. With V trimmed by 2 bases and J by 4 bases, 0 bases remained unmatched. As DNA, the CDR3 is TGTGCCAGCAGCTTAAGCGGGGGGGCAGATACGCAGTATTTT. It specifies CASSLSGGADTQYF.

The chain has TRBV5-4 and TRBJ2-5; D not resolved. CDR1 and CDR2 (germline): SGHNT, YYREEE (reference sequence). Trimming stripped 0 bases from V and 0 bases from J, with 6 bases between. The CDR3 contains 14 residues. The CDR3 protein is CASSLVGNQETQYF. In DNA form, the CDR3 reads TGTGCCAGCAGCTTGGTTGGCAACCAAGAGACCCAGTACTTC.

V and J are TRBV18 and TRBJ1-3; D is undetermined. The V gene lost 2 bases and the J gene lost 0 bases, with 14 bases spanning the gap. The CDR3 totals 17 residues. Germline-derived CDR1 and CDR2 are KGHSH and LQKENI. This chain's CDR3 is CASSPNLHGDSGNTIYF. In nucleotides, the CDR3 is TGTGCCAGCTCACCAAATCTCCACGGGGACTCTGGAAACACCATATATTTT.

This chain joins TRBV12-3 or TRBV12-4 and TRBJ1-6; D not certain. Between the trimmed V and J ends, which lost 2 bases and 9 bases, there was a span of 8 bases. The CDR3 runs to 13 residues. The CDR3 nucleotides are TGTGCCAGCAGTTTATCGAGGGTTTCACCCCTCCACTTT. As protein: CASSLSRVSPLHF.

The CDR3 DNA follows: TGTGCCAGCCTTATTCCGGGACAGGGATTGTTAGGTGGCTACACCTTC. Protein: CASLIPGQGLLGGYTF. The chain recombines TRBV2 with TRBJ1-2, with 9 positions matching TRBD1. Germline-derived CDR1 and CDR2 are SNHLY and FYNNEI. The CDR3 sequence is 16 residues long. V dropped 8 bases and J dropped 7; count of bases not matched to a gene: 17.

The J gene is TRBJ1-3, the V gene TRBV30, with a weak D call TRBD1 (5 bases). V dropped 5 bases and J dropped 3 bases, with 20 bases sitting between them. This CDR3 is built from 16 residues. Per germline, CDR1 GTSNPN and CDR2 SVGIG (reference sequence). This chain's CDR3 is CAWSAPVTDLGNTIYF. Written as DNA, the CDR3 is TGTGCCTGGTCGGCTCCGGTGACAGATCTTGGAAACACCATATATTTT.

This clone was seen a few times. V usage is TRBV5-4 and J usage is TRBJ2-7; TRBD1 matches at 9 bases. CDR3 length equals 14 residues. The germline CDR1 and CDR2 sequences are SGHNT and YYREEE (reference sequence). The V segment lost 5 bases and the J segment 0 bases; nucleotides outside the gene matches: 3. The DNA of the CDR3 is TGTGCCAGCAGGTCGGGACAGGGCTCCTACGAGCAGTACTTC. Encoded protein: CASRSGQGSYEQYF.

The chain recombines TRBV14 with TRBJ2-2; 8 bases fit TRBD2. This CDR3 contains 15 residues. Trimming cost V 6 bases and J 6 bases; bases outside gene matches: 9. Germline V gene data show CDR1 as SGHDN and CDR2 as FVKESK. The CDR3 DNA is TGTGCCAGCAGTCTTACCGGGACTAGGGCCGGGGAGCTGTTTTTT. Encoded protein: CASSLTGTRAGELFF.

This chain connects TRBV27 to TRBJ1-5, with 10 bases matching TRBD1. Germline V gives CDR1 MNHEY, CDR2 SMNVEV (reference sequence). J lost 0 bases, V lost 4 bases, and 6 bases had no gene match. The CDR3 extends over 17 amino acids. CDR3 nucleotides: TGTGCCAGCAGTTCCGGGACAGGGGCGTATAGCAATCAGCCCCAGCATTTT. Translated, it gives CASSSGTGAYSNQPQHF.

This chain uses TRBV30 with TRBJ1-5, with 7 nucleotides matching TRBD1. The germline V gene has CDR1 GTSNPN and CDR2 SVGIG (reference sequence). Trimming removed 4 bases from V and 4 bases from J; junction bases left unmatched: 4. This CDR3 has 13 amino acids. The CDR3 bases are TGTGCCTGGAACCGACAGGGAAATCAGCCCCAGCATTTT. Translating gives CAWNRQGNQPQHF.

The V gene is TRBV5-6, the J gene TRBJ1-2; 10 bases align to TRBD1. V was pared by 4 bases and J by 4 bases, with 7 bases of the junction left unmatched. The CDR3 is 15 residues long. CDR1 is SGHDT, CDR2 YYEEEE, per germline. The CDR3 bases are TGTGCCAGCAGCATTCCCGGGACAGGGGCCTATGGCTACACCTTC. Translated, it gives CASSIPGTGAYGYTF.

The V call is TRBV11-2, the J call TRBJ2-3, with 9 bases identical to TRBD1. The CDR3 is 14 residues long. V shed 5 bases, J shed 3 bases, and the junction held 3 bases outside the gene matches. Germline CDR1 SGHAT, CDR2 FQNNGV. The CDR3 DNA follows: TGTGCCAGCAGCCGGGACAGGGTTACAGATACGCAGTATTTT. Its protein is CASSRDRVTDTQYF.

The DNA of the CDR3 is TGCAGTGCTAGTGAGACTAGCGGGGGGTCGCCTAGCACAGATACGCAGTATTTT. Encoded protein: CSASETSGGSPSTDTQYF. The chain uses TRBV20-1 and TRBJ2-3, with 13 bases aligning to TRBD2. Unmatched junction bases numbered 9, after V lost 3 bases and J lost 0 bases. Germline values: CDR1 DFQATT, CDR2 SNEGSKA (reference sequence). CDR3 length equals 18 residues.

This clone was observed once. The chain combines TRBV12-3 or TRBV12-4 with TRBJ1-2; perhaps TRBD1 as D (6 bases). Trimming left V 5 bases short and J 4 bases short, with 11 bases between. CDR3 size: 13 residues. The CDR3 DNA reads as TGTGCCAGCAGTCCCATGGACAGCTATGGCTACACCTTC. As protein: CASSPMDSYGYTF.

The CDR3 loop is CASSQMGGGPGTDTQYF. Written as DNA, the CDR3 is TGTGCCAGCAGCCAAATGGGCGGGGGGCCGGGCACAGATACGCAGTATTTT. The chain has TRBV3-1 (or the pseudogene TRBV3-2) and TRBJ2-3; 8 bases line up with TRBD2. The V gene's germline CDR1 is LGHDT and CDR2 YNNKEL (reference sequence). Trimming took 2 bases from V and 1 from J; bases not matched to a gene: 8. This CDR3 is built from 17 residues.